This entry concerns a single T cell receptor (beta chain). The sample originates from a study of blood T cell repertoires in COVID-19. For the study at large: Acute and convalescent COVID-19 specimens originated in the United States, Italy and Spain. PBMCs, B-cell-depleted T cells, or T cells provided the cDNA or gDNA that made up the material.

The protocol was immunoSEQ multiplex PCR, while the TCRdb copy is restricted to in-frame clones and leaves out a portion. The repertoire has some 38,000 clones, around 80% of them found once; the top ten carry 16%. V shed 7 bases, J shed 8 bases, and the junction held 10 bases outside the gene matches. The CDR3 covers 15 residues. Germline assignment: CDR1 SGHRS and CDR2 YFSETQ. This receptor was taken from a man in his sixties or seventies with acute or convalescent COVID-19. Input material: peripheral blood. The rearrangement joins TRBV5-1 to TRBJ2-1; 12 bases agree with TRBD2. CDR3 coding DNA: TGCGCCAGCGCCCTAGCGGGGGGGTTGTTACATGAGCAGTTCTTC. Its translation is CASALAGGLLHEQFF.